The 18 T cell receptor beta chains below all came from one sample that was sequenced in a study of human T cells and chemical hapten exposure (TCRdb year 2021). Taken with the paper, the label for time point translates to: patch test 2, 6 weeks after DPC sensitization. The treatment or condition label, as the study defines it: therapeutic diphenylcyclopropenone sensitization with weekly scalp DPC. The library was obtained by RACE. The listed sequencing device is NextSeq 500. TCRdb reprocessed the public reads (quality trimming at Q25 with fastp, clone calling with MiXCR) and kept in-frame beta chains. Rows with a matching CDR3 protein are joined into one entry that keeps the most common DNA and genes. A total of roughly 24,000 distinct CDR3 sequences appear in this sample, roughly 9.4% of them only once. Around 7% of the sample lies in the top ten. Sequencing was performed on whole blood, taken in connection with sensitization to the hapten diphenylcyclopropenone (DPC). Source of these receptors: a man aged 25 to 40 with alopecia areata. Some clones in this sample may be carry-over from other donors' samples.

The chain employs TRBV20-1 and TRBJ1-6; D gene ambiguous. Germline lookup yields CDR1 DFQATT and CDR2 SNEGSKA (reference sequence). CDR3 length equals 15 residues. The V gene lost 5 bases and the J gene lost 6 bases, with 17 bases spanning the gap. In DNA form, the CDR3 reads TGCAGTGCTCGGGCCGGGTCAGACCTTAATTCACCCCTCCACTTT. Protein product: CSARAGSDLNSPLHF.

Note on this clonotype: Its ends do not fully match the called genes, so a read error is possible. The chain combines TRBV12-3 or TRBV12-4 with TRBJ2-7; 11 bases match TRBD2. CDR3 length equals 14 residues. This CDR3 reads CASSLAGGTYEQYF. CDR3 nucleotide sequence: TGTGCCAGCAGTCTAGCGGGAGGCACCTACGAGCAGTACTTC.

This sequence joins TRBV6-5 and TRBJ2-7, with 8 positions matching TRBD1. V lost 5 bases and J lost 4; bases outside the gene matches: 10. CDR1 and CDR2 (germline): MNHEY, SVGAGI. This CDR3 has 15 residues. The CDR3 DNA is TGTGCCAGCAGTCCCGGGACAGGTTATCGGTACGAGCAGTACTTC. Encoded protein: CASSPGTGYRYEQYF.

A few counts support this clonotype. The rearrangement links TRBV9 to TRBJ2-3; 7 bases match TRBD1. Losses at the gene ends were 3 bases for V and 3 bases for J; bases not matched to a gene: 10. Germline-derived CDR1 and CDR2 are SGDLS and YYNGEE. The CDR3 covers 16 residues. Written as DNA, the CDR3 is TGTGCCAGCAGCGCCAGCCAGGGGGTTGGTACAGATACGCAGTATTTT. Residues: CASSASQGVGTDTQYF.

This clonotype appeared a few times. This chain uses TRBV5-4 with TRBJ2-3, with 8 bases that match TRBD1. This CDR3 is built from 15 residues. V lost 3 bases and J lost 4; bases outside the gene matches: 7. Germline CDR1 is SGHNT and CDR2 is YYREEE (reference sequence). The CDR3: CASSSGTGYSDTQYF. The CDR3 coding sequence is TGTGCCAGCAGCTCCGGGACAGGATATTCAGATACGCAGTATTTT. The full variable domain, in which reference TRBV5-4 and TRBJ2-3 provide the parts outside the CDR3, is ETGVTQSPTHLIKTRGQQVTLRCSSQSGHNTVSWYQQALGQGPQFIFQYYREEENGRGNFPPRFSGLQFPNYSSELNVNALELDDSALYLCASSSGTGYSDTQYFGPGTRLTVL.

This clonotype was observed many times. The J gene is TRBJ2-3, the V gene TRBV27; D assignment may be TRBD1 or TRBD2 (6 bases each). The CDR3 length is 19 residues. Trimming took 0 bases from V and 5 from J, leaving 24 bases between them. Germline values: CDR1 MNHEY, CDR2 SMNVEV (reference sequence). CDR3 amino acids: CASSLSRRGHYTMGDTQYF. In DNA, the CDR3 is TGTGCCAGCAGTTTATCGAGGAGGGGACATTATACAATGGGAGATACGCAGTATTTT.

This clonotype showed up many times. The CDR3 DNA is TGCGCCAGCAGCCAAGATTTGGGAGGTACAGATACGCAGTATTTT. The encoded protein is CASSQDLGGTDTQYF. J is TRBJ2-3 and V is TRBV4-3, with D possibly being TRBD2 (6 bases). The CDR3 runs 15 residues. Germline CDR1 LGHNA, CDR2 YSLEER. The germline V and J ends were trimmed by 0 bases and 3 bases, with 10 bases remaining between them.

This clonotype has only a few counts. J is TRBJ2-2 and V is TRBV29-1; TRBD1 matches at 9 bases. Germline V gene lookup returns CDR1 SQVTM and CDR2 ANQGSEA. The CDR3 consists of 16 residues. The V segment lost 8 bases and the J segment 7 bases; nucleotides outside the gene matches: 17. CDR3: CSPAKTGGEKGGELFF. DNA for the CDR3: TGCAGCCCCGCCAAAACAGGGGGCGAAAAGGGCGGGGAGCTGTTTTTT.

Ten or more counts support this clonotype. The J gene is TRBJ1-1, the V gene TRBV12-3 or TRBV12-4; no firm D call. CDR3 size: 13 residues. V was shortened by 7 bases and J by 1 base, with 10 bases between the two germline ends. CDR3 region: CASIFTENTEAFF. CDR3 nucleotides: TGTGCCAGCATCTTCACGGAGAACACTGAAGCTTTCTTT.

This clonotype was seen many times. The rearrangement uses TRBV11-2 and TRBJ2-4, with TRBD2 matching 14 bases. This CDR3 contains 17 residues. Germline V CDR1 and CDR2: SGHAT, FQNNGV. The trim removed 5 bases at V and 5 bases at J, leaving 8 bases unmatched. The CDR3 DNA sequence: TGTGCCAGCAGCCCGGGGACTAGCGGGAGTGGGGAAAACATTCAGTACTTC. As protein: CASSPGTSGSGENIQYF. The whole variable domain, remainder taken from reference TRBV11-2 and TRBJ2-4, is EAGVAQSPRYKIIEKRQSVAFWCNPISGHATLYWYQQILGQGPKLLIQFQNNGVVDDSQLPKDRFSAERLKGVDSTLKIQPAKLEDSAVYLCASSPGTSGSGENIQYFGAGTRLSVL.

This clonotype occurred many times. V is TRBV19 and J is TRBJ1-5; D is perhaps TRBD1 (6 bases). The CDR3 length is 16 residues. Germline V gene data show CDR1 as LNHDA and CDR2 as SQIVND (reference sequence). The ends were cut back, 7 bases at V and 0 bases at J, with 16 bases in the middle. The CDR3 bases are TGTGCCAGTATTTATTCGGGGACACCTAGCAATCAGCCCCAGCATTTT. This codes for CASIYSGTPSNQPQHF.

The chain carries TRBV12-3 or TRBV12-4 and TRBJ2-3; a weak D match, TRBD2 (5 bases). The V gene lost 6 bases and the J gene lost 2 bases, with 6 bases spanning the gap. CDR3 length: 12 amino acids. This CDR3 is CASRTITDTQYF. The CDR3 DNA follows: TGTGCCAGCAGGACTATCACAGATACGCAGTATTTT.

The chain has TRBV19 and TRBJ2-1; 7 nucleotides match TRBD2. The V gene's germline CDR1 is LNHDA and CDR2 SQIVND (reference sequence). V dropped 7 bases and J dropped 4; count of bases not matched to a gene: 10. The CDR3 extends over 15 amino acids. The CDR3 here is CASTPSPGGYNEQFF. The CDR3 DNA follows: TGTGCCAGTACCCCTAGCCCGGGGGGATACAATGAGCAGTTCTTC. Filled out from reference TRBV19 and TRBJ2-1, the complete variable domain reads DGGITQSPKYLFRKEGQNVTLSCEQNLNHDAMYWYRQDPGQGLRLIYYSQIVNDFQKGDIAEGYSVSREKKESFPLTVTSAQKNPTAFYLCASTPSPGGYNEQFFGPGTRLTVL.

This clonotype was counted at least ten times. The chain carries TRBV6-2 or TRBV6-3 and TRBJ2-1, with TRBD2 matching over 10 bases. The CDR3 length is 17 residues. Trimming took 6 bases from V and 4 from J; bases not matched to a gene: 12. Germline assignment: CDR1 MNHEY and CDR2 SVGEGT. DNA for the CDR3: TGTGCCAGCAGGCAAAGTACTAGCGGGAACTATTACAATGAGCAGTTCTTC. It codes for CASRQSTSGNYYNEQFF.

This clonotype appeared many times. The CDR3 loop reads CASTLEKGNGANVLTF. Here the CDR3 DNA reads TGTGCCAGCACCCTAGAGAAGGGGAACGGGGCCAACGTCCTGACTTTC. J is TRBJ2-6 and V is TRBV7-6; TRBD1 might be the D (5 bases). The CDR3 length is 16 residues. Trimming took off 7 bases at V and 4 bases at J, with 17 bases between the two ends. The germline gives CDR1 SGHVS, CDR2 FNYEAQ.

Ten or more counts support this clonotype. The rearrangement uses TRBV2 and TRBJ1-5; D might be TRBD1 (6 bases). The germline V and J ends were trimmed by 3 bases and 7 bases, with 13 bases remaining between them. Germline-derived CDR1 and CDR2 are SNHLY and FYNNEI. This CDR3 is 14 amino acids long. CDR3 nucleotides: TGTGCCAGCAGTGATACGGGGGCCCGACAGCCCCAGCATTTT. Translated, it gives CASSDTGARQPQHF.

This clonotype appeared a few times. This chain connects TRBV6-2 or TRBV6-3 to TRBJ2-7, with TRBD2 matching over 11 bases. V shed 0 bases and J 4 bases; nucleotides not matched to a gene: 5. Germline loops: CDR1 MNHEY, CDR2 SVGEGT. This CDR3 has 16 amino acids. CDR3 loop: CASSYSTLAGEYEQYF. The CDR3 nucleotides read TGTGCCAGCAGTTACTCGACACTAGCGGGAGAGTACGAGCAGTACTTC.

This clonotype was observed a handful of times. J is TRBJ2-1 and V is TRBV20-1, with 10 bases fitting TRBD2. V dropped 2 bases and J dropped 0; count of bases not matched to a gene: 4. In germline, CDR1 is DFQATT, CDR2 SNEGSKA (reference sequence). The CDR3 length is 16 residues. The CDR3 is CSARSLAGVSYNEQFF. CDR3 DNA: TGCAGTGCTAGAAGTCTAGCGGGGGTCTCCTACAATGAGCAGTTCTTC.